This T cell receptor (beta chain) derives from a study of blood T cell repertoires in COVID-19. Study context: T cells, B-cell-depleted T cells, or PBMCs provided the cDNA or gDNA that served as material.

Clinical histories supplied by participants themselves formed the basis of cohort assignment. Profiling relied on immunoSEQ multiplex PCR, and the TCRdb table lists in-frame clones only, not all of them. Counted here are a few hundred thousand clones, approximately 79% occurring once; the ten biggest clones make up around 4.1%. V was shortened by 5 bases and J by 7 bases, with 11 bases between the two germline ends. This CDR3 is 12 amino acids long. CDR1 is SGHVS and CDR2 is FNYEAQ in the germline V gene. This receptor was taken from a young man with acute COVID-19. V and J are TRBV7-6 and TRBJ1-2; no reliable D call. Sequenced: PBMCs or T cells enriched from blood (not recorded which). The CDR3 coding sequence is TGTGCCAGCAGCACCATTTCGGGTGGCTACACCTTC. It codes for CASSTISGGYTF.